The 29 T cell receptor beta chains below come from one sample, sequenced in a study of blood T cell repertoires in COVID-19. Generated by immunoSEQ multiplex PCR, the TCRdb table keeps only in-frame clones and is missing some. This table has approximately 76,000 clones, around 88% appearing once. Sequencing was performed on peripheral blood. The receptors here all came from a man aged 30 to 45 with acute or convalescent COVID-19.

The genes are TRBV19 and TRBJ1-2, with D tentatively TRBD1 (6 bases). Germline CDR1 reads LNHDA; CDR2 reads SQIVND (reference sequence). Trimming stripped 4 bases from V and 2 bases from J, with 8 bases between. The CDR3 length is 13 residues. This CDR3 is CASSTTGNYGYTF. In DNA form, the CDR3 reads TGTGCCAGTAGTACCACAGGGAACTATGGCTACACCTTC.

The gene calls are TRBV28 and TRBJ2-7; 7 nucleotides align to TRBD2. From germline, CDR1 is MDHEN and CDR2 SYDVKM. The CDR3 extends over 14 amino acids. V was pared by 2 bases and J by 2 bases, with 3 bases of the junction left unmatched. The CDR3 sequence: CASSLSGIPYEQYF. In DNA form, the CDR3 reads TGTGCCAGCAGTTTAAGCGGGATTCCCTACGAGCAGTACTTC.

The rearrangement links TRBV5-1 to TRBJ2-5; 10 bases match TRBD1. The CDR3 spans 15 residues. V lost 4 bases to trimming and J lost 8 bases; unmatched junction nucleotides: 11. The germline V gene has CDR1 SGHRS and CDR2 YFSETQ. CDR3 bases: TGCGCCAGCAGCAAAACCGGGACAGGGGTTTTTACCCAGTACTTC. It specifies CASSKTGTGVFTQYF.

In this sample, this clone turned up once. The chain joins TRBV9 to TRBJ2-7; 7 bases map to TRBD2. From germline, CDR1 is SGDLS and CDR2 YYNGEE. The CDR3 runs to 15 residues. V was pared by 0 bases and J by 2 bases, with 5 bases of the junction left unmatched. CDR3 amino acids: CASSVGFAGAYEQYF. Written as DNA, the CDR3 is TGTGCCAGCAGCGTAGGGTTTGCGGGGGCCTACGAGCAGTACTTC.

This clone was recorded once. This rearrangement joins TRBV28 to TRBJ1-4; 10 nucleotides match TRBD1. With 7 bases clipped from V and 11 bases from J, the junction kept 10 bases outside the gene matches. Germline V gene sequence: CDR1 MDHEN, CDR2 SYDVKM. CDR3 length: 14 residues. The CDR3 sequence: CASNQIDRGHKLFF. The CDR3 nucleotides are TGTGCCAGCAACCAAATTGACAGGGGGCATAAACTGTTTTTT.

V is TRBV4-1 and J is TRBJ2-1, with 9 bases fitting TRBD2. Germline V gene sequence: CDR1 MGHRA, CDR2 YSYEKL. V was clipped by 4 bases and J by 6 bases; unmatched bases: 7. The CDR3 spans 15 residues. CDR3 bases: TGCGCCAGCAGCCCCTTCGAGACTAGCGGCAATGAGCAGTTCTTC. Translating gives CASSPFETSGNEQFF.

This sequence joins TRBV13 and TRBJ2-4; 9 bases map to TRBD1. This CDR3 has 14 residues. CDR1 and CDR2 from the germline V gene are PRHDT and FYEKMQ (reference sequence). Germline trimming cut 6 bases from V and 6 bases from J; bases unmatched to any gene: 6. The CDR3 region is CASSHRGQGNIQYF. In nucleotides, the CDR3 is TGTGCCAGCAGTCACAGGGGGCAGGGAAACATTCAGTACTTC.

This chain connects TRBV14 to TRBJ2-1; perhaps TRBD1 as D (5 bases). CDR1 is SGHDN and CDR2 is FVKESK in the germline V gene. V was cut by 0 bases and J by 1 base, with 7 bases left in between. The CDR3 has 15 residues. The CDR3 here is CASSQDAGSYNEQFF. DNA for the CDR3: TGTGCCAGCAGCCAAGATGCAGGGTCCTACAATGAGCAGTTCTTC.

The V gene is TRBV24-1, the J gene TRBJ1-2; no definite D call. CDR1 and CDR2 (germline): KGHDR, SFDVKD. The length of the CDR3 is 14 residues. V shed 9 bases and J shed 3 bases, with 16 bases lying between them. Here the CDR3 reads CATSGRQRDYGYTF. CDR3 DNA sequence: TGTGCCACCTCTGGGAGGCAACGGGACTATGGCTACACCTTC.

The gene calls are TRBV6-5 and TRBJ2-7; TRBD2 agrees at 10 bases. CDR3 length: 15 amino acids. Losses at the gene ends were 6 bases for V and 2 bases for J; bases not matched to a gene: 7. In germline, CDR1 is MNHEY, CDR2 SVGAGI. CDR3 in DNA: TGTGCCAGCAGCGCATCTAGCGGGAGACCCTACGAGCAGTACTTC. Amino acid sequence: CASSASSGRPYEQYF.

CDR3 in amino acids: CASSLRQGGTEAFF. The DNA of the CDR3 is TGTGCCAGCAGCTTAAGACAGGGAGGCACTGAAGCTTTCTTT. V usage is TRBV7-9 and J usage is TRBJ1-1, with TRBD1 matching over 7 bases. J lost 4 bases, V lost 2 bases, and 4 bases had no gene match. Germline V lookup: CDR1 SEHNR, CDR2 FQNEAQ (reference sequence). The CDR3 consists of 14 residues.

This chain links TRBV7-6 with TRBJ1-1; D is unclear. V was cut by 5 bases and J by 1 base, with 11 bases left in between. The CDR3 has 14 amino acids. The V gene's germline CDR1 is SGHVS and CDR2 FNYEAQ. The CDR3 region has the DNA TGTGCCAGCAGCCGTGAGGGAGGGAACACTGAAGCTTTCTTT. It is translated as CASSREGGNTEAFF.

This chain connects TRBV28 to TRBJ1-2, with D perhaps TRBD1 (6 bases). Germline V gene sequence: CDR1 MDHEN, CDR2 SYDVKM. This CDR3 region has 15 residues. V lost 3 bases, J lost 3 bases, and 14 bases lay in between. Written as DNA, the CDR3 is TGTGCCAGCAGTTTGACAGGCCCCGGGGACTATGGCTACACCTTC. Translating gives CASSLTGPGDYGYTF.

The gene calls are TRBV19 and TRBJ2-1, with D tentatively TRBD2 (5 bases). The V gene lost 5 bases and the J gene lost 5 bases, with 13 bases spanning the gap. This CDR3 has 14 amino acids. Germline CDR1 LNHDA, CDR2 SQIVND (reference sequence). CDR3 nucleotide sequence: TGTGCCAGTAGTCCCATAGCGCCTAACAATGAGCAGTTCTTC. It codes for CASSPIAPNNEQFF.

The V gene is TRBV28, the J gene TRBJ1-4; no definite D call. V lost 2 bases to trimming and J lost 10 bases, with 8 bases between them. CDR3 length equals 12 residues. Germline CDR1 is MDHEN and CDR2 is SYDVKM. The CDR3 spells CASSLENGKLFF. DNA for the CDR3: TGTGCCAGCAGTTTAGAAAACGGAAAACTGTTTTTT.

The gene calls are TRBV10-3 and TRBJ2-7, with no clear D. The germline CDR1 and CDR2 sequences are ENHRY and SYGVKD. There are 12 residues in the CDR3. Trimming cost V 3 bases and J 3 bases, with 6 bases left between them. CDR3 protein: CAISESLYEQYF. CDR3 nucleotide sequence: TGTGCCATCAGTGAATCCCTCTACGAGCAGTACTTC.

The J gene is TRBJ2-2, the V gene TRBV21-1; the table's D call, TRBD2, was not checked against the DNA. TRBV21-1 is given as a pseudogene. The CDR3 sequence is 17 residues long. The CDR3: CASSKGLAGVLTGELFF. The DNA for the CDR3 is TGTGCCAGCAGCAAAGGACTAGCGGGAGTTCTCACCGGGGAGCTGTTTTTT.

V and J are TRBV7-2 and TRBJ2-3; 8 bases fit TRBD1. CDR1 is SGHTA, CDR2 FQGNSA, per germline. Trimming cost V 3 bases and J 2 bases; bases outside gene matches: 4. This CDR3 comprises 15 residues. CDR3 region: CASSFQTGDTDTQYF. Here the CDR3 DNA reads TGTGCCAGCAGCTTCCAGACAGGGGACACAGATACGCAGTATTTT.

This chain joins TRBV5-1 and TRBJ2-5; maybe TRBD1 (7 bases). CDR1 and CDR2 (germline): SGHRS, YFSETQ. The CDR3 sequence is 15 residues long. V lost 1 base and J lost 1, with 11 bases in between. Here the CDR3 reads CASSLQGGAQETQYF. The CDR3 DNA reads TGCGCCAGCAGCTTGCAGGGGGGAGCCCAAGAGACCCAGTACTTC.

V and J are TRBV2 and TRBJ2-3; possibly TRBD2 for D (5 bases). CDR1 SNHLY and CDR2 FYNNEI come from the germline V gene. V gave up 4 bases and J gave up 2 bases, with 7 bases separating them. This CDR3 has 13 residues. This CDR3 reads CASSVRVTDTQYF. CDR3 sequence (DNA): TGTGCCAGCAGTGTGAGGGTCACAGATACGCAGTATTTT.

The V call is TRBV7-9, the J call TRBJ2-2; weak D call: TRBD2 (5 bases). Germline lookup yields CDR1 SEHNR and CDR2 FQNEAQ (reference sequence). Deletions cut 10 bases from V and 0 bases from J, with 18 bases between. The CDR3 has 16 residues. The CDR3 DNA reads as TGTGCCATCCCCCTGAGGGCTGGTTCGAACACCGGGGAGCTGTTTTTT. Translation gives CAIPLRAGSNTGELFF.

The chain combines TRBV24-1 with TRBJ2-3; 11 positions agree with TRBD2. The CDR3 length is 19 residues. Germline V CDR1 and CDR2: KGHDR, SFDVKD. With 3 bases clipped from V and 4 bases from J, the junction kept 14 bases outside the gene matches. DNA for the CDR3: TGTGCCACCAGTGATGATTTAGCGGGAGGGCCCTGGGGTGCAGATACGCAGTATTTT. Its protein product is CATSDDLAGGPWGADTQYF.

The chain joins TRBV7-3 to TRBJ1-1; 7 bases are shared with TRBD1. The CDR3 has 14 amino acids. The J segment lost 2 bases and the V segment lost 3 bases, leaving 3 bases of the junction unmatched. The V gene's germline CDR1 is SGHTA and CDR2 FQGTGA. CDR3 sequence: CASSFTGVNTEAFF. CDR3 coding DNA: TGTGCCAGCAGCTTCACAGGGGTTAACACTGAAGCTTTCTTT.

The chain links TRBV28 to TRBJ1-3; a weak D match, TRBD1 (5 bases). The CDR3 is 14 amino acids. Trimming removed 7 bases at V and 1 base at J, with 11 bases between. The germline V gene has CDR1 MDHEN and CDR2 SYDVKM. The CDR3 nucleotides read TGTGCCAGCACTCGGGGGATTTCTGGAAACACCATATATTTT. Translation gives CASTRGISGNTIYF.

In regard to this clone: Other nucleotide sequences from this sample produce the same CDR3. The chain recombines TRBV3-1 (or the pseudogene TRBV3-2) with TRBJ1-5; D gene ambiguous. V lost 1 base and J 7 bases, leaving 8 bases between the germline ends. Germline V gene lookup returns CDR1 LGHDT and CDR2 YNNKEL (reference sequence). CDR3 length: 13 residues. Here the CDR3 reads CASSQVSGQPQHF. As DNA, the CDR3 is TGTGCCAGCAGCCAAGTTTCAGGCCAGCCCCAGCATTTT.

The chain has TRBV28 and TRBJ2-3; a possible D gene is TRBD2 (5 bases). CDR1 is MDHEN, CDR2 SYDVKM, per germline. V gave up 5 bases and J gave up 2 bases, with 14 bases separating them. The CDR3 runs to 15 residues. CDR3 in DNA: TGTGCCAGCAGTCCGCTAGCCCCTTACACAGATACGCAGTATTTT. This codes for CASSPLAPYTDTQYF.

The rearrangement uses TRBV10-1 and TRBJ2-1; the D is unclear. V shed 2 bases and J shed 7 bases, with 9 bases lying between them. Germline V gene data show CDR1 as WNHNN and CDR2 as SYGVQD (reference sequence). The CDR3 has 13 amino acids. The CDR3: CASSEPSVNEQFF. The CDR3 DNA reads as TGCGCCAGCAGTGAGCCTTCGGTTAATGAGCAGTTCTTC.

The CDR3 coding sequence is TGTGCCAGCAGCTTAGAATGGACTAGCGGGAGAGATACGCAGTATTTT. Its protein product is CASSLEWTSGRDTQYF. The chain employs TRBV11-2 and TRBJ2-3; 13 bases are shared with TRBD2. This CDR3 is 16 amino acids long. V trimming: 0 bases; J trimming: 5 bases; junction bases outside the gene matches: 2. Germline CDR1 is SGHAT and CDR2 is FQNNGV.

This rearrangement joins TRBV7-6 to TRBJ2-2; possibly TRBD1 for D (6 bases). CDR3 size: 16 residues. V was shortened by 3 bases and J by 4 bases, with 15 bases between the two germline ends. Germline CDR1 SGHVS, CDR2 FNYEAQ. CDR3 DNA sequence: TGTGCCAGCAGCTTCCTACCAGGGGTCGGCACCGGGGAGCTGTTTTTT. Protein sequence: CASSFLPGVGTGELFF. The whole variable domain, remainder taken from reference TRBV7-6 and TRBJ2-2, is GAGVSQSPRYKVTKRGQDVALRCDPISGHVSLYWYRQALGQGPEFLTYFNYEAQQDKSGLPNDRFSAERPEGSISTLTIQRTEQRDSAMYRCASSFLPGVGTGELFFGEGSRLTVL.